These T cell receptor beta chains were read from a single sample in a study of chemoradiotherapy in HPV16-positive cancers. Clones were sequenced by immunoSEQ multiplex PCR, and TCRdb holds only the in-frame ones, with some missing. Of 30,000 to 45,000 clones listed, about four fifths were seen once; the top ten hold 3% to 4.5%. This specimen was blood, taken from a patient who underwent chemoradiotherapy. The receptors originated from a human donor with HPV-associated anogenital cancer. The CDR3 runs from the conserved cysteine through the conserved F or W. D genes are given only for firm matches. Part of the rows lack a size; the others show once, few, many or a class for expanded clones.

NA TRBJ2-3 TRBV11-2 NA CASSLDRARTTDTQYF TGTGCCAGCAGCTTAGATCGGGCAAGAACCACAGATACGCAGTATTTT
NA TRBJ1-6 TRBV19 NA CASSSQMNNSPLHF TGTGCCAGTAGTAGTCAGATGAATAATTCACCCCTCCACTTT
NA TRBJ1-1 TRBV5-1 NA CASSLEAGAGTEAFF TGCGCCAGCAGCTTGGAGGCAGGGGCGGGTACTGAAGCTTTCTTT
NA TRBJ1-4 TRBV18 NA CASSPFGIRANEKLFF TGTGCCAGCTCACCATTTGGGATTAGGGCTAATGAAAAACTGTTTTTT
NA TRBJ1-6 TRBV7-2 NA CASSLGSSYNSPLHF TGTGCCAGCAGTCTCGGTAGCTCCTATAATTCACCCCTCCACTTT
TRBD2 TRBJ2-1 TRBV7-3 once CASRSPGLASNEQFF TGTGCCAGCAGATCCCCGGGACTAGCCAGCAATGAGCAGTTCTTC
NA TRBJ1-2 TRBV7-8 NA CASSLPSGEALVDYGYTF TGTGCCAGCAGCTTACCATCAGGGGAGGCTCTAGTGGACTATGGCTACACCTTC
NA TRBJ2-7 TRBV14 NA CASSQDLVYEQYF TGTGCCAGCAGCCAAGATTTAGTCTACGAGCAGTACTTC
NA TRBJ2-7 TRBV5-6 NA CASSHLVRYEQYF TGTGCCAGCAGCCATCTTGTGCGTTACGAGCAGTACTTC
NA TRBJ1-3 TRBV10-1 NA CASSGDPGNTIYF TGCGCCAGCAGTGGGGACCCTGGAAACACCATATATTTT
NA TRBJ1-1 TRBV6-1 once CATAQGAGTEAFF TGTGCCACCGCACAGGGAGCTGGCACTGAAGCTTTCTTT
NA TRBJ2-7 TRBV18 NA CASSPPGGTSYEQYF TGTGCCAGCTCTCCCCCCGGGGGCACCTCCTACGAGCAGTACTTC
NA TRBJ2-6 TRBV9 NA CASSTFSGANVLTF TGTGCCAGCAGCACTTTCTCTGGGGCCAACGTCCTGACTTTC
NA TRBJ1-2 TRBV30 NA CAWTPQGFGYTF TGTGCCTGGACCCCACAGGGATTTGGCTACACCTTC
TRBD1 TRBJ2-2 TRBV5-1 NA CASSPTGGNTGELFF TGCGCCAGCAGCCCGACAGGGGGGAACACCGGGGAGCTGTTTTTT
TRBD1 TRBJ1-4 TRBV7-6 NA CASSPRGQGEKLFF TGTGCCAGCAGCCCCAGGGGGCAGGGTGAAAAACTGTTTTTT
NA TRBJ2-3 TRBV7-9 NA CASRFGDTQYF TGTGCCAGCAGATTCGGGGATACGCAGTATTTT
NA TRBJ1-2 TRBV16 NA CASSQSMGVGAYGYTF TGTGCCAGCAGCCAATCAATGGGGGTGGGGGCCTATGGCTACACCTTC
TRBD1 TRBJ1-5 TRBV2 NA CASNPQGGGQPQHF TGTGCCAGCAACCCCCAGGGGGGTGGACAGCCCCAGCATTTT
NA TRBJ2-5 TRBV4-1 NA CASSQAGGPTETQYF TGCGCCAGCAGCCAAGCCGGGGGTCCCACAGAGACCCAGTACTTC
NA TRBJ1-1 TRBV5-8 NA CASSLAATNTEAFF TGTGCCAGCAGCTTGGCAGCGACAAACACTGAAGCTTTCTTT
NA TRBJ1-1 TRBV7-8 NA CASSLLRGPEAFF TGTGCCAGCAGCTTACTGCGGGGTCCTGAAGCTTTCTTT
TRBD1 TRBJ1-4 TRBV10-2 NA CASNERDRGNEKLFF TGCGCCAGCAATGAGCGAGACAGGGGTAATGAAAAACTGTTTTTT
NA TRBJ1-2 TRBV30 few CAWSVGGQGSYGYTF TGTGCCTGGAGTGTCGGGGGCCAGGGGTCCTATGGCTACACCTTC
TRBD2 TRBJ2-1 TRBV9 NA CASSALAGGQNEQFF TGTGCCAGCAGCGCCCTAGCGGGGGGGCAGAATGAGCAGTTCTTC
NA TRBJ1-5 TRBV6-1 NA CASSGEFGGNQPQHF TGTGCCAGCAGTGGGGAGTTCGGAGGCAATCAGCCCCAGCATTTT
NA TRBJ1-2 TRBV7-2 NA CASSPSDRNYGYTF TGTGCCAGCAGCCCTTCCGACAGGAATTATGGCTACACCTTC
NA TRBJ2-1 TRBV5-1 NA CASSPGVYNEQFF TGCGCCAGCAGCCCCGGGGTCTACAATGAGCAGTTCTTC
NA TRBJ2-1 TRBV18 NA CASSPPVTYNEQFF TGTGCCAGCTCACCACCGGTGACCTACAATGAGCAGTTCTTC
NA TRBJ1-2 TRBV4-3 NA CASSQDTATYGYTF TGCGCCAGCAGCCAAGATACTGCTACATATGGCTACACCTTC
TRBD2 TRBJ2-5 TRBV7-7 NA CASQKRGGPETQYF TGTGCCAGCCAAAAGCGGGGGGGCCCCGAGACCCAGTACTTC
TRBD2 TRBJ2-1 TRBV7-6 NA CASSLAGTSLDEQFF TGTGCCAGCAGCTTAGCGGGGACTAGTCTGGATGAGCAGTTCTTC
NA TRBJ1-1 TRBV2 once CASAPDQNTEAFF TGTGCCAGCGCCCCGGATCAGAACACTGAAGCTTTCTTT
TRBD1 TRBJ1-1 TRBV9 NA CASSVGQSVNTEAFF TGTGCCAGCAGCGTGGGACAGTCGGTGAACACTGAAGCTTTCTTT
NA TRBJ2-5 TRBV28 NA CASSLFVPPGTQYF TGTGCCAGCAGTTTATTTGTCCCCCCGGGGACCCAGTACTTC
TRBD1 TRBJ1-2 TRBV6-5 NA CASTRDSSPYGYTF TGTGCCAGCACTCGGGACAGTTCGCCCTATGGCTACACCTTC
TRBD2 TRBJ2-3 TRBV6-6 NA CASSQAGGNTQYF TGTGCCAGCAGTCAGGCGGGGGGGAATACGCAGTATTTT
TRBD2 TRBJ2-5 TRBV29-1 NA CSARPGGGAGTQYF TGCAGCGCCCGCCCGGGCGGGGGGGCCGGAACCCAGTACTTC
TRBD1 TRBJ2-2 TRBV5-1 NA CASEGTGGLSNTGELFF TGCGCCAGCGAGGGAACAGGGGGCCTTTCTAACACCGGGGAGCTGTTTTTT
TRBD2 TRBJ2-3 TRBV11-2 NA CASSPQESGVQYF TGTGCCAGCAGCCCGCAGGAGAGCGGGGTTCAGTATTTT
TRBD1 TRBJ2-7 TRBV7-6 once CASSSGQIYEQYF TGTGCCAGCAGCTCGGGACAGATCTACGAGCAGTACTTC
TRBD1 TRBJ1-5 TRBV7-9 NA CASSPGTGNSNQPQHF TGTGCCAGCAGCCCAGGGACAGGGAACAGCAATCAGCCCCAGCATTTT
NA TRBJ2-2 TRBV7-3 few CASSLSPGVNTGELFF TGTGCCAGCAGCTTGTCTCCCGGGGTAAACACCGGGGAGCTGTTTTTT
TRBD1 TRBJ1-5 TRBV27 NA CASIYTKGANQPQHF TGTGCCAGCATATATACTAAGGGGGCCAATCAGCCCCAGCATTTT
NA TRBJ1-3 TRBV5-6 NA CASSRGAVSGNTIYF TGTGCCAGCAGCCGCGGGGCAGTCTCTGGAAACACCATATATTTT
NA TRBJ1-3 TRBV5-1 NA CASSFGSSGNTIYF TGCGCCAGCAGCTTCGGATCCTCGGGAAACACCATATATTTT
NA TRBJ2-2 TRBV18 NA CASSPYSSPGPGELFF TGTGCCAGCTCACCCTATTCTAGTCCCGGCCCCGGGGAGCTGTTTTTT
NA TRBJ1-1 TRBV20-1 once CSASQNTEAFF TGCAGTGCCAGCCAGAACACTGAAGCTTTCTTT
TRBD1 TRBJ1-2 TRBV6-1 NA CASNPGQGFYGYTF TGTGCCAGCAACCCGGGACAGGGCTTCTATGGCTACACCTTC
NA TRBJ1-5 TRBV27 NA CASSLSNGLNQPQHF TGTGCCAGCAGTTTATCGAACGGGTTAAATCAGCCCCAGCATTTT
NA TRBJ1-1 TRBV19 NA CASSIGGAAEAFF TGTGCCAGTAGTATAGGAGGGGCCGCTGAAGCTTTCTTT
TRBD2 TRBJ2-5 TRBV5-1 NA CASSSASGGAGETQYF TGCGCCAGCAGCTCGGCTAGCGGGGGGGCCGGGGAGACCCAGTACTTC
TRBD1 TRBJ2-5 TRBV5-1 NA CASSLGDRGGMETQYF TGCGCCAGCAGCTTGGGGGACAGGGGCGGCATGGAGACCCAGTACTTC
NA TRBJ1-2 TRBV27 NA CASSPRGRGGDGYTF TGTGCCAGCAGTCCGAGAGGCCGGGGAGGGGATGGCTACACCTTC
NA TRBJ2-2 TRBV11-2 NA CASRYPGRRLPGELFF TGTGCCAGCAGATATCCGGGCAGGAGGTTACCCGGGGAGCTGTTTTTT
TRBD1 TRBJ1-2 TRBV7-2 once CASSGNRGGYTF TGTGCCAGCAGCGGTAACAGGGGTGGCTACACCTTC
NA TRBJ1-1 TRBV28 NA CASLVGAANTEAFF TGTGCCAGCCTGGTCGGGGCAGCCAACACTGAAGCTTTCTTT
TRBD1 TRBJ1-2 TRBV4-3 NA CASSQDRDSLYGYTF TGCGCCAGCAGCCAAGACCGGGACAGCCTCTATGGCTACACCTTC
TRBD2 TRBJ2-7 TRBV5-4 NA CASSPGLAYEQYF TGTGCCAGCAGCCCGGGACTAGCCTACGAGCAGTACTTC
NA TRBJ2-7 TRBV10-3 NA CAISELTVGYEQYF TGTGCCATCAGTGAGTTAACAGTGGGCTACGAGCAGTACTTC